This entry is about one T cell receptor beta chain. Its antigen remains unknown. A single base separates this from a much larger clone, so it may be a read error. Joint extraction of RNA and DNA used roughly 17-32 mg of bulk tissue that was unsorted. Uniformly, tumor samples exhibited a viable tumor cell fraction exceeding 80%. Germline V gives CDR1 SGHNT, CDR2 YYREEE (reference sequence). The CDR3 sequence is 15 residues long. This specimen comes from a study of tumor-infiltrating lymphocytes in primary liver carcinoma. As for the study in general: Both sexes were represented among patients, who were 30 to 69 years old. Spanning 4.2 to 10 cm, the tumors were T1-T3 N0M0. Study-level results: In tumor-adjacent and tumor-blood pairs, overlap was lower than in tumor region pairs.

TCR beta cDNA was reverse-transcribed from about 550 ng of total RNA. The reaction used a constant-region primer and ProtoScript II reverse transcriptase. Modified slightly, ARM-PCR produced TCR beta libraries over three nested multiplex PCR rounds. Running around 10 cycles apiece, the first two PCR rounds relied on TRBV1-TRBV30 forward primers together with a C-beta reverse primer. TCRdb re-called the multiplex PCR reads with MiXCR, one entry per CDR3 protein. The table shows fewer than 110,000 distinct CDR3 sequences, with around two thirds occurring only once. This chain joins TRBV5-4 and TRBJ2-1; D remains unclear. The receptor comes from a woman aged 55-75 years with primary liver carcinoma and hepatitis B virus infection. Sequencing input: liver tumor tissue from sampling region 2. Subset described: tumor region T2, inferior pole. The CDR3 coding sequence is TGTGCCAGCACCCCCGGGCCAACCCCAACCAATGGGCAGTTCTTC. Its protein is CASTPGPTPTNGQFF.